Here is one TCR beta chain with its context. This specimen belongs to a study of blood T cell repertoires in COVID-19. Study-wide background: Samples of COVID-19 (acute and convalescent) were obtained from the United States, Italy and Spain. T cells, B-cell-depleted T cells, or PBMCs supplied cDNA or gDNA.

Per the authors' pipeline: Estimation of nucleated cell counts relied on the amplification of reference gene primers. Method: immunoSEQ multiplex PCR; TCRdb's copy keeps in-frame clones and lacks some. The DNA gave D and trimming, while V, J and clone size come from that table. The sample lists about 190,000 clones; about 83% were seen once. The CDR3 consists of 17 residues. Researchers sorted participants into cohorts using their self-reported clinical history. The chain joins TRBV21-1 to TRBJ1-6; the DNA was not compared with TRBD1, the D call given in the table. TRBV21-1 is labeled a pseudogene. Specimen: PBMCs or T cells enriched from blood (not recorded which). The receptor comes from a woman aged 30 to 39 who had been exposed to COVID-19. The CDR3 sequence is CASSNKQGGENTSPLHF. DNA for the CDR3: TGTGCCAGCAGTAACAAACAAGGGGGCGAGAATACTTCACCCCTCCACTTT.